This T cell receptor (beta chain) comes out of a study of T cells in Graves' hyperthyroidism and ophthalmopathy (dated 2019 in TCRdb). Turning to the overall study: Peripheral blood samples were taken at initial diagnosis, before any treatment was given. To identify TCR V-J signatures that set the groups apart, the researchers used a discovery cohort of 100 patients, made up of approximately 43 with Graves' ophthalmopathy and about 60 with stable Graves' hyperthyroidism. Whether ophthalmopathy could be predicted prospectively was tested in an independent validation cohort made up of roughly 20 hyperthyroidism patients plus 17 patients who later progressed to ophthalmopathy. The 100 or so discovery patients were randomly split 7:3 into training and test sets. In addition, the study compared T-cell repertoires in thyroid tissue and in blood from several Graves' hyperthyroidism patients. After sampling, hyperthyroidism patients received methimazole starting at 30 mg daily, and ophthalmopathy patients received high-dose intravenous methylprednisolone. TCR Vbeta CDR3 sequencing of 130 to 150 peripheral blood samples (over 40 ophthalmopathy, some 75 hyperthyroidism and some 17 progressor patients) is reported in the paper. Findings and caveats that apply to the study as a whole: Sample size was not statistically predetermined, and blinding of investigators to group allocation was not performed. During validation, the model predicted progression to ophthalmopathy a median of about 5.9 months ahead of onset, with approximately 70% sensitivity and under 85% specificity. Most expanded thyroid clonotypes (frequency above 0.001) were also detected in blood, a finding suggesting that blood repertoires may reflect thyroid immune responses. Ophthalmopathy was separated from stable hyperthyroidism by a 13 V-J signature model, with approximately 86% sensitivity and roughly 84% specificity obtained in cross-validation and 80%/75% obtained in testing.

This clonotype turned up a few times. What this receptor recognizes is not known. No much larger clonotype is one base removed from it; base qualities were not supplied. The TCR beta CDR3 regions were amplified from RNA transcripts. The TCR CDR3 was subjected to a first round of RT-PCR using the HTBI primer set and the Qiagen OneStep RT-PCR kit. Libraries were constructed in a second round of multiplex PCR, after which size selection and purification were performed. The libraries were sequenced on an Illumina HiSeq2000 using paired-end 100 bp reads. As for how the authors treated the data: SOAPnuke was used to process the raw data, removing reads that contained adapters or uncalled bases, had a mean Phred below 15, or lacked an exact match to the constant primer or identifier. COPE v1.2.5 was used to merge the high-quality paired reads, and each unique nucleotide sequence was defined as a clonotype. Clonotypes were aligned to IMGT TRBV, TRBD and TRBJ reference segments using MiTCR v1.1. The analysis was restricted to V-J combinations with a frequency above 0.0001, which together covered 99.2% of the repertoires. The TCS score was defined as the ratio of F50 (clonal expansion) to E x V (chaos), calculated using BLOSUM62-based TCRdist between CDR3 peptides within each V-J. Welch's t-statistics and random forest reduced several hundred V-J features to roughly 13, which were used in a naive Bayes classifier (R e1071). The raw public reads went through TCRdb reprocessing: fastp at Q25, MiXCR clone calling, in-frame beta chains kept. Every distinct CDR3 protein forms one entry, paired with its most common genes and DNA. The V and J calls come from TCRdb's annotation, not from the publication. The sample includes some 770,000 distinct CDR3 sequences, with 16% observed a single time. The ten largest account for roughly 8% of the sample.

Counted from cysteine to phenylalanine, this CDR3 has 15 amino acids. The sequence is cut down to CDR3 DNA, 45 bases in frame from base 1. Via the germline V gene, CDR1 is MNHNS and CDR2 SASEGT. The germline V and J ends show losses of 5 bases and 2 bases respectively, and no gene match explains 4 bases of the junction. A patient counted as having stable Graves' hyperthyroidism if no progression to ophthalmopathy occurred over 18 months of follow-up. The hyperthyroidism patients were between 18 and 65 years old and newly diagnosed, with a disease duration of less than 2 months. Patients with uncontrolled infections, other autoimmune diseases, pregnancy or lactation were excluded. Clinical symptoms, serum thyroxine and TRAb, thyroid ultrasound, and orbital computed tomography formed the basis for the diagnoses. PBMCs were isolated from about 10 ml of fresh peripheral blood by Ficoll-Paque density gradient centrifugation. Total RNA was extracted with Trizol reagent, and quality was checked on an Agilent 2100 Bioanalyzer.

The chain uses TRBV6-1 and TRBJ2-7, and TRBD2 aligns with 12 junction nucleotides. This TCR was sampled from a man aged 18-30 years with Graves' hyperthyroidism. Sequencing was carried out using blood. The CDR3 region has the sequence CASSWSSGRAYEQYF. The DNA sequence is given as TGTGCCAGCAGTTGGTCTAGCGGGAGGGCCTACGAGCAGTACTTC.